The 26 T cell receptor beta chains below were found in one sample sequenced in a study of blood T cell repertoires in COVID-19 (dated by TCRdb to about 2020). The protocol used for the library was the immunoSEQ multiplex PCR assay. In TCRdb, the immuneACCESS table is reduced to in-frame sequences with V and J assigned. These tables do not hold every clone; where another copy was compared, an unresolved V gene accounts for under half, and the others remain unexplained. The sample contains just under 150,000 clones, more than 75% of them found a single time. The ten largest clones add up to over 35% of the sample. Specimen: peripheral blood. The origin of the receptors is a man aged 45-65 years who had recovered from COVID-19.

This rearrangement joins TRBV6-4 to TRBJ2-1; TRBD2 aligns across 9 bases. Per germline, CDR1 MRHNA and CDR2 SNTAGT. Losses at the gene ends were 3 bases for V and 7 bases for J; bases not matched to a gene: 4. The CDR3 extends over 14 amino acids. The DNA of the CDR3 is TGTGCCAGCAGTGAGGGGCGGGGGGGAAATGAGCAGTTCTTC. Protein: CASSEGRGGNEQFF.

The CDR3 coding sequence is TGTGCCAGCAGTGAAGGCACAGGGATCTACGAGCAGTACTTC. This sequence encodes CASSEGTGIYEQYF. The chain links TRBV25-1 to TRBJ2-7; weak D call: TRBD1 (6 bases). V lost 2 bases to trimming and J lost 3 bases, with 11 bases between them. In germline, CDR1 is MGHDK, CDR2 SYGVNS. The CDR3 contains 14 residues.

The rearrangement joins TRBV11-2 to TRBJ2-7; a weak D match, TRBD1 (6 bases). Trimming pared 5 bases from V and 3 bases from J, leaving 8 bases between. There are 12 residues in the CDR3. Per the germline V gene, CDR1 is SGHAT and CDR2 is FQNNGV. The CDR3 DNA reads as TGTGCCAGCAGCCTGGACAGCTACGAGCAGTACTTC. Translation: CASSLDSYEQYF.

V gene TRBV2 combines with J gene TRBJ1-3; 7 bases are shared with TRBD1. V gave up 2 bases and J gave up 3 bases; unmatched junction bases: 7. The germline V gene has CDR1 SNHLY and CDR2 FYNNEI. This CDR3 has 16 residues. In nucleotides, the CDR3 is TGTGCCAGCAGTGAACTGACAGGGCTTGGTGGAAACACCATATATTTT. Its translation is CASSELTGLGGNTIYF. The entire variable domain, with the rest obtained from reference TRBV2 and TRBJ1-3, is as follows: EPEVTQTPSHQVTQMGQEVILRCVPISNHLYFYWYRQILGQKVEFLVSFYNNEISEKSEIFDDQFSVERPDGSNFTLKIRSTKLEDSAMYFCASSELTGLGGNTIYFGEGSWLTVV.

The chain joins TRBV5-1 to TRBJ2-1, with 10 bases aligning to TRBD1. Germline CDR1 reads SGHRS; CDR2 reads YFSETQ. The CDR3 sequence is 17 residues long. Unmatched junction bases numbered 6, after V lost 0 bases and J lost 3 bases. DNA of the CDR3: TGCGCCAGCAGCTTGGGGACAGGGGGATTCGGCTACAATGAGCAGTTCTTC. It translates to CASSLGTGGFGYNEQFF. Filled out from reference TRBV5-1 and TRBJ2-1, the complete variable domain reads KAGVTQTPRYLIKTRGQQVTLSCSPISGHRSVSWYQQTPGQGLQFLFEYFSETQRNKGNFPGRFSGRQFSNSRSEMNVSTLELGDSALYLCASSLGTGGFGYNEQFFGPGTRLTVL.

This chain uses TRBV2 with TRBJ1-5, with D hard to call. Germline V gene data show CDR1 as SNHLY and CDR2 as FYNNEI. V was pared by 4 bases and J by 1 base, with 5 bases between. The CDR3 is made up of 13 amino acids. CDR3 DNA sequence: TGTGCCAGCAGTGCGAGCAGCAATCAGCCCCAGCATTTT. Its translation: CASSASSNQPQHF.

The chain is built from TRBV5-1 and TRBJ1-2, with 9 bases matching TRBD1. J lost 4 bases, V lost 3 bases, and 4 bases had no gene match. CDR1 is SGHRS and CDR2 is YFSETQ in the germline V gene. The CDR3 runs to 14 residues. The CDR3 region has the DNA TGCGCCAGCAGCTCGGACAGGGGACTCTATGGCTACACCTTC. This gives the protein CASSSDRGLYGYTF.

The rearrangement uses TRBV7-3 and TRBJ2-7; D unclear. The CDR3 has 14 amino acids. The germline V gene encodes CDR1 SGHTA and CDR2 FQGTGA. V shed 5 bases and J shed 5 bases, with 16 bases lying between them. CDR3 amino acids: CASSLGYQSDEQYF. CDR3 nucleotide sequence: TGTGCCAGCAGCCTAGGATATCAGTCAGACGAGCAGTACTTC.

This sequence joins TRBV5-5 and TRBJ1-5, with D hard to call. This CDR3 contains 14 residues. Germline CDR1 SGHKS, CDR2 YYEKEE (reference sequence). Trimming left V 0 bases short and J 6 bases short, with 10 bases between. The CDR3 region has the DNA TGTGCCAGCAGCTTGGGACAAGGTGGTCAGCCCCAGCATTTT. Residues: CASSLGQGGQPQHF.

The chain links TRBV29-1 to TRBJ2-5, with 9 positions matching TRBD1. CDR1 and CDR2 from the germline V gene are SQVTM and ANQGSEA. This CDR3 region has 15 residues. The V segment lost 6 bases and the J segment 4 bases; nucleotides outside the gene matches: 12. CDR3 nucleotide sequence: TGCAGCGTAGATCTTACCGGGACAGGGTTAGAGACCCAGTACTTC. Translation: CSVDLTGTGLETQYF.

The CDR3, as DNA: TGTGCCAGCAGCTGGGACAGGGGGCAGGAAAAACTGTTTTTT. Amino acids: CASSWDRGQEKLFF. This chain uses TRBV5-4 with TRBJ1-4, with 12 bases lining up with TRBD1. CDR3 length equals 14 residues. Germline V gives CDR1 SGHNT, CDR2 YYREEE (reference sequence). The J segment lost 8 bases and the V segment lost 3 bases, leaving 2 bases of the junction unmatched.

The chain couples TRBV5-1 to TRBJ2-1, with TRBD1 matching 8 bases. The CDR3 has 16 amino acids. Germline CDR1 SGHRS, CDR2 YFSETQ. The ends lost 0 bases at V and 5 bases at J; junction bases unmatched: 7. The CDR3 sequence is CASSLGLAGGHNEQFF. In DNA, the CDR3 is TGCGCCAGCAGCTTGGGTTTGGCAGGGGGCCACAATGAGCAGTTCTTC.

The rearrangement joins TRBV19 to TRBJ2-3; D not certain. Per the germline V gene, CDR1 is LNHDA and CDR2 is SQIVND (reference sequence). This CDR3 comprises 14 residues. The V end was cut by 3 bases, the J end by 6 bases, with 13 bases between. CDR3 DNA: TGTGCCAGTAGTATCTCTTGGGTGAGGGATACGCAGTATTTT. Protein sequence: CASSISWVRDTQYF.

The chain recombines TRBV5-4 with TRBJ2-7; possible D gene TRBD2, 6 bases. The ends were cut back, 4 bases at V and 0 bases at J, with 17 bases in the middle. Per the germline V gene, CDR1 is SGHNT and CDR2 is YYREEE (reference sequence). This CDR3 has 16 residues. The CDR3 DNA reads TGTGCCAGCAGCCCAGTGGGGGGATCAAGCTCCTACGAGCAGTACTTC. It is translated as CASSPVGGSSSYEQYF.

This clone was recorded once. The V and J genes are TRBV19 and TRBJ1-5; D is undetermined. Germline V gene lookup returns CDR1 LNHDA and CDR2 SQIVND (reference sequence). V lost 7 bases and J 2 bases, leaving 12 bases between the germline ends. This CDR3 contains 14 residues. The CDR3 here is CASTREGGNQPQHF. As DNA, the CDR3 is TGTGCCAGTACGAGGGAGGGCGGCAATCAGCCCCAGCATTTT.

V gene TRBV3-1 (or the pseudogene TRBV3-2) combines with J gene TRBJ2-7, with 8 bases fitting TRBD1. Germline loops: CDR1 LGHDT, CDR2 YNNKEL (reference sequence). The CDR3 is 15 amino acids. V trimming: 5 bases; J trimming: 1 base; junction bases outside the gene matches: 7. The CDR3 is CASSTRTGYSYEQYF. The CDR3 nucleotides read TGTGCCAGCAGCACCCGGACAGGGTATTCCTACGAGCAGTACTTC.

CDR3 loop: CASSPLEFAKNIQYF. In DNA, the CDR3 is TGTGCCAGTAGTCCTCTTGAGTTTGCCAAAAACATTCAGTACTTC. The V and J genes are TRBV19 and TRBJ2-4; no reliable D call. This CDR3 has 15 amino acids. V dropped 5 bases and J dropped 1 base, with 12 bases sitting between them. The germline CDR1 and CDR2 sequences are LNHDA and SQIVND (reference sequence).

The CDR3, as DNA: TGTGCCAGCAGCGTAACTAGCGGGGATGAGCAGTTCTTC. This translates into CASSVTSGDEQFF. This chain connects TRBV9 to TRBJ2-1; 10 nucleotides align to TRBD2. Trimming removed 1 base from V and 8 bases from J; junction bases left unmatched: 0. In germline, CDR1 is SGDLS, CDR2 YYNGEE. CDR3 size: 13 residues. The complete variable domain, with remaining parts taken from reference TRBV9 and TRBJ2-1, reads DSGVTQTPKHLITATGQRVTLRCSPRSGDLSVYWYQQSLDQGLQFLIQYYNGEERAKGNILERFSAQQFPDLHSELNLSSLELGDSALYFCASSVTSGDEQFFGPGTRLTVL.

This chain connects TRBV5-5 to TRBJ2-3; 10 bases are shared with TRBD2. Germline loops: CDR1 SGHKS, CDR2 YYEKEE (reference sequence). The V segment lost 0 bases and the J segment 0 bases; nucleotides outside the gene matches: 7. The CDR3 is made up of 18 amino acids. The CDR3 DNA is TGTGCCAGCAGCTTGGGACTTGGACTAGCGGCTAGCACAGATACGCAGTATTTT. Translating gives CASSLGLGLAASTDTQYF.

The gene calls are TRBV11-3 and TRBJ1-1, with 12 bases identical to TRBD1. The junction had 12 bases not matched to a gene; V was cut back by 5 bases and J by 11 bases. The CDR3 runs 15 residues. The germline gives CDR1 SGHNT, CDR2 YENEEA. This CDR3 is CASSAGTGGYVEAFF. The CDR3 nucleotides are TGTGCCAGCAGCGCCGGGACAGGGGGCTATGTGGAGGCTTTCTTT.

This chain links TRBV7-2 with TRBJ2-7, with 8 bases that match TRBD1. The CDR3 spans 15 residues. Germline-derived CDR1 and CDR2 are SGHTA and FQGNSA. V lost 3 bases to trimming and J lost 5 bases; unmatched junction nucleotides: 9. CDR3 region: CASSLTYRGSDEQYF. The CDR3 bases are TGTGCCAGCAGCTTGACTTACAGGGGGTCGGACGAGCAGTACTTC.

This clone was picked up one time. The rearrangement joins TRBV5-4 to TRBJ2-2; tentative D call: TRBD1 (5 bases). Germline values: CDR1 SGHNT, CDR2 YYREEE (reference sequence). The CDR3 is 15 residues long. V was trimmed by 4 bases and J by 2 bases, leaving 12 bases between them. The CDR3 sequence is CASSPMGLNTGELFF. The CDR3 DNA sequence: TGTGCCAGCAGCCCCATGGGGCTTAACACCGGGGAGCTGTTTTTT. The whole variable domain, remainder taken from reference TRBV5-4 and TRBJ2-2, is ETGVTQSPTHLIKTRGQQVTLRCSSQSGHNTVSWYQQALGQGPQFIFQYYREEENGRGNFPPRFSGLQFPNYSSELNVNALELDDSALYLCASSPMGLNTGELFFGEGSRLTVL.

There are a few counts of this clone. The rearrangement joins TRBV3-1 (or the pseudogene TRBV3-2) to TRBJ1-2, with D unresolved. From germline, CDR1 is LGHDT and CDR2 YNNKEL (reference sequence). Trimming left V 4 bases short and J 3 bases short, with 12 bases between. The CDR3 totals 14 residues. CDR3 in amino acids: CASSLRLSDYGYTF. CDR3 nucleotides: TGTGCCAGCAGCCTTCGACTTTCCGACTATGGCTACACCTTC.

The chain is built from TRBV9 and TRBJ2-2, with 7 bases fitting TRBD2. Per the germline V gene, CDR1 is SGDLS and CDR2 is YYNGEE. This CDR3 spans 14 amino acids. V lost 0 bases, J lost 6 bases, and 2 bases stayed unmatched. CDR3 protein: CASSVVGGAGELFF. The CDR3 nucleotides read TGTGCCAGCAGCGTAGTTGGGGGGGCCGGGGAGCTGTTTTTT.

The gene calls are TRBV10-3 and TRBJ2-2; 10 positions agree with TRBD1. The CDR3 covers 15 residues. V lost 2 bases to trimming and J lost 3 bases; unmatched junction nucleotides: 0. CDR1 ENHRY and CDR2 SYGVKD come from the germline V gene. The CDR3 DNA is TGTGCCATCAGTGAGGGACAGGGGGACACCGGGGAGCTGTTTTTT. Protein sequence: CAISEGQGDTGELFF.

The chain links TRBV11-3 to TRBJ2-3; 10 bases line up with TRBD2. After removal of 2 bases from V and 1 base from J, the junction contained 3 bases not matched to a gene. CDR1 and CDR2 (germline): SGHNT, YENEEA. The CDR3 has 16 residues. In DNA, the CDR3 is TGTGCCAGCAGCTTACTAGCGGGGGCCCGCACAGATACGCAGTATTTT. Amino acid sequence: CASSLLAGARTDTQYF.